This T cell receptor (beta chain) was recovered during a study of blood T cells in healthy people across ages. Sample-barcoded 5' priming and a J-beta primer mix drove a second PCR of about 7 to 12 cycles. All cDNA molecules were each tagged by a template-switch adaptor with 12 random nucleotides. TCRdb independently ran MiXCR on the 5' RACE reads; one entry per CDR3 protein. The table has approximately 1.5 million distinct CDR3 sequences, about 42% seen once. General study points: While age rose, TCR beta diversity per million T cells dropped in a roughly linear way.

CDR1 and CDR2 (germline): SEHNR, FQNEAQ (reference sequence). Germline trimming cut 2 bases from V and 10 bases from J; bases unmatched to any gene: 8. This CDR3 contains 15 residues. Details on this clonotype: Its matching antigen is unknown.

V gene TRBV7-9 combines with J gene TRBJ2-1; 10 bases agree with TRBD2. The TCR sequence derives from a woman between 18 and 29 years old in good health. The specimen sequenced was blood. This chain's CDR3 is CASSLRLAGVGEQFF. CDR3 DNA sequence: TGTGCCAGCAGCTTACGGCTAGCGGGAGTGGGGGAGCAGTTCTTC.